A single T cell receptor beta chain is shown here with its context. Its antigen is still unknown. These data come from a study of STAT5B mutations in CD4+ large granular lymphocyte leukemia. Study-wide results and caveats: Over 20% of private leukemic clonotypes occurred rarely in other patients' non-leukemic repertoires.

The survey-level immunoSEQ assay was used. Original data processing: A productive frequency of 2.59 x 10-5 was the lowest detectable. Generated by immunoSEQ multiplex PCR, the TCRdb table keeps only in-frame clones and is missing some. From that table come the V and J calls and clone size; the DNA was used to work out D and trimming. The table lists fewer than 45,000 clones, around 80% of them singletons, with 0.45% to 0.55% in the top ten. Germline CDR1 is SGHNT and CDR2 is YENEEA. The CDR3 totals 15 residues. Trimming took 1 base from V and 3 from J, leaving 11 bases between them. Sequenced material: CD4+ T cells from blood buffy coats. The chain uses TRBV11-3 and TRBJ2-3; no clear D. This TCR was sampled from a human donor in good health. The CDR3: CASSLGRSRTDTQYF. The CDR3 bases are TGTGCCAGCAGCTTAGGGCGGTCAAGGACAGATACGCAGTATTTT.